What follows is one T cell receptor (beta chain) and its context. The target antigen is unknown. After template switching added a universal primer site, the resulting cDNA carried unique molecular identifiers. TCRdb re-called the 5' RACE reads through MiXCR, storing one row per CDR3 protein. The sample consists of approximately 550,000 distinct CDR3 sequences, about a fifth of them appearing once. The data derive from a study of identical twins. Study-wide results and limits: Models predicted less out-of-frame TCR alpha sharing in monozygotic twins than was found. Zero-insertion findings could be partly confounded by invariant cells (MAIT and iNKT cells). Sequences that were beta out-of-frame showed weaker excess twin sharing.

Looked up from germline, CDR1 is SGHAT and CDR2 is FQNNGV. This CDR3 is built from 17 residues. Trimming took 7 bases from V and 7 from J; bases not matched to a gene: 18. This same sample was also taken into another study, of yellow fever vaccine responses in identical twins.

Source material: CD4+ T cells sorted from blood. The receptor was derived from a young woman in good health. This chain links TRBV11-2 with TRBJ2-1, with TRBD2 matching 8 bases. CDR3 in DNA: TGTGCCAGCAATCCGACCCGTGGTAGCGGGATGGGTAATGAGCAGTTCTTC. Residues: CASNPTRGSGMGNEQFF.